The 29 T cell receptor beta chains below were found in one sample sequenced in a study of T cell responses to AZD1222 COVID-19 vaccine (dated by TCRdb to about 2021). The library was generated by the immunoSEQ multiplex PCR assay. TCRdb provides this immuneACCESS table in a form limited to in-frame rearrangements. Some clones are lacking; in checked studies, under half of them reflect an unresolved V gene, and why the rest are absent is not known. This sample holds roughly 150,000 clones; 90% to 95% were observed only once. The top ten constitute 6.5% to 8% of the sample. Explained via the paper, the time point label denotes: about 28 days (+/-7) after the second vaccine dose. Sequences were derived from peripheral blood, sampled 28 days after the second AZD1222 dose. The receptors were gathered from an adult who received the AZD1222 COVID-19 vaccine.

V gene TRBV27 combines with J gene TRBJ1-1; a weak D match, TRBD1 (5 bases). The CDR3 loop spans 13 amino acids. Germline-derived CDR1 and CDR2 are MNHEY and SMNVEV (reference sequence). Trimming took 2 bases from V and 4 from J, leaving 8 bases between them. The chain's CDR3 is CASSLGGGTEAFF. The CDR3 region has the DNA TGTGCCAGCAGTTTAGGGGGTGGCACTGAAGCTTTCTTT.

The J gene is TRBJ1-2, the V gene TRBV10-3; 7 positions agree with TRBD1. The CDR3 totals 13 residues. V was pared by 4 bases and J by 4 bases, with 3 bases of the junction left unmatched. Looked up from germline, CDR1 is ENHRY and CDR2 is SYGVKD. The CDR3 nucleotides are TGTGCCATCAGTGTAGGGGGCAGCTATGGCTACACCTTC. Amino acid sequence: CAISVGGSYGYTF.

This clone was recorded only once. CDR3 coding DNA: TGCGCCAGCAGCCAAGAATGGGAGACATTTGCAACTAATGAAAAACTGTTTTTT. Translation gives CASSQEWETFATNEKLFF. The chain has TRBV4-3 and TRBJ1-4; D ambiguous. The ends were cut back, 0 bases at V and 0 bases at J, with 14 bases in the middle. Germline loops: CDR1 LGHNA, CDR2 YSLEER. The CDR3 is 18 amino acids.

The rearrangement links TRBV25-1 to TRBJ1-5; unclear D gene. Trimming removed 4 bases from V and 2 bases from J, with 9 bases in between. Germline V gene data show CDR1 as MGHDK and CDR2 as SYGVNS. There are 14 residues in the CDR3. CDR3 DNA: TGTGCCAGCAGTGGGCATAACGGCAATCAGCCCCAGCATTTT. It specifies CASSGHNGNQPQHF.

This sequence joins TRBV11-2 and TRBJ2-5; 8 positions match TRBD2. The CDR3 consists of 17 residues. Losses at the gene ends were 4 bases for V and 1 base for J; bases not matched to a gene: 11. Germline lookup yields CDR1 SGHAT and CDR2 FQNNGV. CDR3 residues: CASSSHGLAQAQETQYF. The CDR3 nucleotides are TGTGCCAGCAGCTCCCACGGACTAGCTCAAGCCCAAGAGACCCAGTACTTC.

V is TRBV6-5 and J is TRBJ1-2, with D possibly matching TRBD1 (5 bases). The length of the CDR3 is 15 residues. CDR1 and CDR2 (germline): MNHEY, SVGAGI. Deletions cut 6 bases from V and 4 bases from J, with 18 bases between. Here the CDR3 DNA reads TGTGCCAGCAGCCCCCGCGCTGACAGCCTCTATGGCTACACCTTC. This gives the protein CASSPRADSLYGYTF.

J is TRBJ1-3 and V is TRBV5-4; D call uncertain. In germline, CDR1 is SGHNT, CDR2 YYREEE (reference sequence). This CDR3 region has 13 residues. Between the trimmed V and J ends, which lost 4 bases and 4 bases, there was a span of 9 bases. CDR3 residues: CASSRPQGNTIYF. The DNA for the CDR3 is TGTGCCAGCAGCAGACCTCAGGGAAACACCATATATTTT.

The rearrangement joins TRBV6-5 to TRBJ2-2; a possible D gene is TRBD2 (5 bases). The CDR3 covers 12 residues. Trimming took off 8 bases at V and 7 bases at J, with 11 bases between the two ends. Germline CDR1 reads MNHEY; CDR2 reads SVGAGI. The CDR3, as DNA: TGTGCCAGCGAGGGAGAGAGCGGGGAGCTGTTTTTT. Translating gives CASEGESGELFF.

This chain connects TRBV24-1 to TRBJ2-3; 7 bases match TRBD2. V was clipped by 4 bases and J by 3 bases; unmatched bases: 6. From germline, CDR1 is KGHDR and CDR2 SFDVKD. The CDR3 consists of 15 residues. CDR3 DNA sequence: TGTGCCACCAGTGAAACTAGCGAGTTGACAGATACGCAGTATTTT. Its translation is CATSETSELTDTQYF.

This clone turned up a few times. The chain links TRBV11-1 to TRBJ2-2; D is unclear. Germline CDR1 is SGHAT and CDR2 is FQDESV (reference sequence). The CDR3 loop spans 14 amino acids. V was pared by 0 bases and J by 4 bases, with 6 bases between. DNA for the CDR3: TGTGCCAGCAGCTTAGCGAGCCCCACCGGGGAGCTGTTTTTT. Protein product: CASSLASPTGELFF. Combining the CDR3 with reference TRBV11-1 and TRBJ2-2 gives the whole variable domain EAEVAQSPRYKITEKSQAVAFWCDPISGHATLYWYRQILGQGPELLVQFQDESVVDDSQLPKDRFSAERLKGVDSTLKIQPAELGDSAMYLCASSLASPTGELFFGEGSRLTVL.

The chain recombines TRBV27 with TRBJ1-1; the D is unclear. Trimming removed 6 bases from V and 0 bases from J, with 8 bases in between. Germline CDR1 MNHEY, CDR2 SMNVEV (reference sequence). This CDR3 is built from 13 residues. The CDR3 loop reads CASRATVNTEAFF. CDR3 bases: TGTGCCAGCAGAGCCACAGTGAACACTGAAGCTTTCTTT.

DNA for the CDR3: TGTGCCAGCAGGATTTGGGGGGACACTGAAGCTTTCTTT. Translated, it gives CASRIWGDTEAFF. The chain carries TRBV12-3 or TRBV12-4 and TRBJ1-1; tentative D call: TRBD1 (5 bases). The CDR3 extends over 13 amino acids. Trimming took off 6 bases at V and 3 bases at J, with 11 bases between the two ends.

The genes are TRBV19 and TRBJ2-7; 7 bases agree with TRBD2. V lost 5 bases and J lost 0; bases outside the gene matches: 4. This CDR3 has 14 amino acids. Per germline, CDR1 LNHDA and CDR2 SQIVND (reference sequence). The CDR3 loop is CASSPWGGSYEQYF. The CDR3 nucleotides read TGTGCCAGTAGTCCCTGGGGGGGCTCCTACGAGCAGTACTTC.

This rearrangement joins TRBV5-5 to TRBJ1-2, with 9 bases matching TRBD1. The germline CDR1 and CDR2 sequences are SGHKS and YYEKEE (reference sequence). CDR3 length equals 19 residues. V lost 1 base and J lost 2; bases outside the gene matches: 15. The CDR3 is CASSLSGVRTGTGNYGYTF. The CDR3 coding sequence is TGTGCCAGCAGCTTGAGTGGCGTCCGTACGGGGACAGGGAACTATGGCTACACCTTC.

The chain has TRBV12-5 and TRBJ1-5; D remains unclear. This CDR3 spans 11 amino acids. Germline V gene lookup returns CDR1 LGHNT and CDR2 FRNRAP. V was pared by 3 bases and J by 7 bases, with 4 bases between. CDR3 sequence: CASGLGQPQHF. CDR3 nucleotide sequence: TGTGCTAGTGGTTTAGGGCAGCCCCAGCATTTT.

The chain has TRBV10-3 and TRBJ1-2; D unresolved. Trimming left V 2 bases short and J 0 bases short, with 4 bases between. This CDR3 region has 13 residues. In germline, CDR1 is ENHRY, CDR2 SYGVKD. In nucleotides, the CDR3 is TGTGCCATCAGTGAGCAAGCTAACTATGGCTACACCTTC. Translating gives CAISEQANYGYTF.

The rearrangement links TRBV4-3 to TRBJ2-7, with 9 nucleotides matching TRBD2. The CDR3 totals 17 residues. Germline V gene sequence: CDR1 LGHNA, CDR2 YSLEER. V shed 0 bases and J 2 bases; nucleotides not matched to a gene: 8. CDR3 protein: CASSQDASGAYAYEQYF. CDR3 bases: TGCGCCAGCAGCCAAGATGCTAGCGGGGCTTACGCCTACGAGCAGTACTTC.

CDR3 in DNA: TGTGCCAGCTCACCAGCGGGGACAGACTCTAGCAATCAGCCCCAGCATTTT. Its translation is CASSPAGTDSSNQPQHF. The chain is built from TRBV18 and TRBJ1-5, with 7 bases fitting TRBD1. The CDR3 is 17 amino acids. From germline, CDR1 is KGHSH and CDR2 LQKENI. After removal of 2 bases from V and 0 bases from J, the junction contained 7 bases not matched to a gene.

This clone was seen just once. The chain joins TRBV19 to TRBJ2-1, with TRBD2 matching 7 bases. After removal of 3 bases from V and 4 bases from J, the junction contained 6 bases not matched to a gene. CDR1 is LNHDA and CDR2 is SQIVND in the germline V gene (reference sequence). The length of the CDR3 is 15 residues. CDR3 DNA: TGTGCCAGTAGTATCAAAGCGGGACCTTACAATGAGCAGTTCTTC. This gives the protein CASSIKAGPYNEQFF.

The genes are TRBV7-2 and TRBJ2-1, with a possible D match to TRBD1 (6 bases). V lost 1 base to trimming and J lost 2 bases, with 9 bases between them. Germline loops: CDR1 SGHTA, CDR2 FQGNSA. The CDR3 covers 15 residues. The CDR3 region is CASSLEGVTYNEQFF. Here the CDR3 DNA reads TGTGCCAGCAGCTTAGAGGGGGTAACCTACAATGAGCAGTTCTTC.

This chain uses TRBV2 with TRBJ1-5; D perhaps matches TRBD1 (6 bases). Trimming cost V 5 bases and J 6 bases, with 14 bases left between them. This CDR3 comprises 14 residues. Germline CDR1 is SNHLY and CDR2 is FYNNEI. The CDR3 bases are TGTGCCAGCAGTCCAACGGGGGCGAGTCAGCCCCAGCATTTT. Encoded protein: CASSPTGASQPQHF.

This chain links TRBV4-2 with TRBJ2-7, with 15 nucleotides matching TRBD2. The germline V gene has CDR1 LGHNA and CDR2 YNFKEQ. J gave up 3 bases and V 1 base, and 4 bases lay outside the gene matches. The CDR3 length is 17 residues. This CDR3 reads CASSQAGTSGGYYEQYF. CDR3 in DNA: TGTGCCAGCAGCCAAGCCGGGACTAGCGGGGGGTACTACGAGCAGTACTTC.

The rearrangement links TRBV15 to TRBJ1-2; unclear D gene. The germline CDR1 and CDR2 sequences are LNHNV and YYDKDF (reference sequence). The CDR3 extends over 14 amino acids. Trimming cost V 0 bases and J 2 bases, with 7 bases left between them. The CDR3, as DNA: TGTGCCACCAGCAGAGATTTTCAAAACTATGGCTACACCTTC. It yields the protein CATSRDFQNYGYTF. Drawing the rest from reference TRBV15 and TRBJ1-2, the complete variable domain is DAMVIQNPRYQVTQFGKPVTLSCSQTLNHNVMYWYQQKSSQAPKLLFHYYDKDFNNEADTPDNFQSRRPNTSFCFLDIRSPGLGDTAMYLCATSRDFQNYGYTFGSGTRLTVV.

The table lists this clone with a count of one. V usage is TRBV11-2 and J usage is TRBJ2-1; 9 positions match TRBD1. With V trimmed by 1 base and J by 8 bases, 15 bases remained unmatched. The CDR3 totals 18 residues. The V gene's germline CDR1 is SGHAT and CDR2 FQNNGV. CDR3 loop: CASSLVSGGTGLFDEQFF. DNA of the CDR3: TGTGCCAGCAGCTTAGTGTCTGGGGGGACAGGGCTGTTTGATGAGCAGTTCTTC.

This chain joins TRBV30 and TRBJ2-7; D not certain. This CDR3 contains 12 residues. Germline CDR1 is GTSNPN and CDR2 is SVGIG (reference sequence). V was trimmed by 2 bases and J by 6 bases, leaving 11 bases between them. The CDR3 loop is CAWSLHPGEQYF. CDR3 DNA: TGTGCCTGGAGTCTACACCCTGGCGAGCAGTACTTC.

The J gene is TRBJ2-7, the V gene TRBV3-1 (or the pseudogene TRBV3-2), with D possibly being TRBD1 (6 bases). From germline, CDR1 is LGHDT and CDR2 YNNKEL (reference sequence). The V end lost 1 base, the J end lost 0 bases, and 7 bases lay between the germline ends. The CDR3 length is 14 residues. The CDR3 nucleotides are TGTGCCAGCAGCCAAGGGGACATCTCCTACGAGCAGTACTTC. It translates to CASSQGDISYEQYF.

This clone has just a few counts. The CDR3 sequence is CASKTSWTGVGYTF. The CDR3 nucleotides read TGCGCCAGTAAGACCTCGTGGACAGGGGTCGGCTACACCTTC. The rearrangement links TRBV5-1 to TRBJ1-2, with TRBD1 matching over 9 bases. After removal of 8 bases from V and 8 bases from J, the junction contained 13 bases not matched to a gene. The germline V gene has CDR1 SGHRS and CDR2 YFSETQ. CDR3 length: 14 residues. Supplemented by reference TRBV5-1 and TRBJ1-2, the full variable domain reads KAGVTQTPRYLIKTRGQQVTLSCSPISGHRSVSWYQQTPGQGLQFLFEYFSETQRNKGNFPGRFSGRQFSNSRSEMNVSTLELGDSALYLCASKTSWTGVGYTFGSGTRLTVV.

V gene TRBV7-9 combines with J gene TRBJ1-4; D remains unclear. The CDR3 length is 13 residues. Trimming took off 2 bases at V and 11 bases at J, with 12 bases between the two ends. CDR1 SEHNR and CDR2 FQNEAQ come from the germline V gene (reference sequence). The CDR3 DNA reads TGTGCCAGCAGCTTATTAGGGTATGGGAAACTGTTTTTT. It encodes CASSLLGYGKLFF. Looking up the rest from reference TRBV7-9 and TRBJ1-4 gives the full variable domain: DTGVSQNPRHKITKRGQNVTFRCDPISEHNRLYWYRQTLGQGPEFLTYFQNEAQLEKSRLLSDRFSAERPKGSFSTLEIQRTEQGDSAMYLCASSLLGYGKLFFGSGTQLSVL.

The chain carries TRBV18 and TRBJ2-2; TRBD2 might be the D (5 bases). This CDR3 is 19 amino acids long. V was trimmed by 1 base and J by 0 bases, leaving 18 bases between them. Germline lookup yields CDR1 KGHSH and CDR2 LQKENI. This chain's CDR3 is CASSPQSNPGTANTGELFF. The CDR3 bases are TGTGCCAGCTCACCACAGTCCAACCCGGGAACAGCGAACACCGGGGAGCTGTTTTTT.